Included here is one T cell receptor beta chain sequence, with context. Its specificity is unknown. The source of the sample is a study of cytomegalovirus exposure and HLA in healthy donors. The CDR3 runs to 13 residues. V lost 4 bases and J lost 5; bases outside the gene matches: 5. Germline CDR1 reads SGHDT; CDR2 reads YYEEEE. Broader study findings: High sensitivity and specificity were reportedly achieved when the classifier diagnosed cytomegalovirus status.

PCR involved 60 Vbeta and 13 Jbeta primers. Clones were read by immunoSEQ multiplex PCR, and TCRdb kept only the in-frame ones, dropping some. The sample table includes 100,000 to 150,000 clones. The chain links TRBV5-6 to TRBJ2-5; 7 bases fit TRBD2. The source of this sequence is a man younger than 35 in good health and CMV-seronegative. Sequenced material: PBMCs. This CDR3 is CASSHSGAETQYF. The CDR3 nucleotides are TGTGCCAGCAGCCACAGCGGGGCGGAGACCCAGTACTTC.